Below are 22 T cell receptor beta chains sequenced from a single sample in a study of blood T cell repertoires in COVID-19. Using immunoSEQ multiplex PCR, the repertoire was profiled, and TCRdb retains in-frame clones only, with some absent. The data show 150,000 to 200,000 clones, over 75% seen once. Specimen: PBMCs or T cells enriched from blood (not recorded which). These TCRs come from a man aged 45 to 65 who had recovered from COVID-19.

As for this clone: A clone one base away is much larger, so this may be a read error. This sample also contains other DNA sequences that code for the same CDR3. The chain is built from TRBV4-1 and TRBJ1-6, with D uncertain. Germline loops: CDR1 MGHRA, CDR2 YSYEKL. The CDR3 loop spans 19 amino acids. The V end lost 1 base, the J end lost 0 bases, and 16 bases lay between the germline ends. The CDR3 region is CASSQVNRYDSSYNSPLHF. CDR3 sequence (DNA): TGCGCCAGCAGCCAAGTGAATAGATACGATAGCTCCTATAATTCACCCCTCCACTTT.

V is TRBV6-5 and J is TRBJ2-7; D may be TRBD2 (6 bases). The CDR3 has 14 residues. Trimming took off 6 bases at V and 4 bases at J, with 16 bases between the two ends. The germline V gene encodes CDR1 MNHEY and CDR2 SVGAGI. CDR3 region: CASRALVAEYEQYF. CDR3 nucleotides: TGTGCCAGCAGGGCTTTGGTAGCGGAATACGAGCAGTACTTC.

This chain links TRBV5-4 with TRBJ2-7, with TRBD1 identical over 10 bases. The trim removed 1 base at V and 7 bases at J, leaving 8 bases unmatched. Germline V gene lookup returns CDR1 SGHNT and CDR2 YYREEE (reference sequence). The CDR3 runs to 15 residues. CDR3 sequence: CASSLPGTGVFEQYF. The CDR3 region has the DNA TGTGCCAGCAGCTTGCCCGGGACAGGGGTATTTGAGCAGTACTTC.

This rearrangement joins TRBV3-1 (or the pseudogene TRBV3-2) to TRBJ1-1; D not certain. This CDR3 has 12 amino acids. Germline CDR1 is LGHDT and CDR2 is YNNKEL (reference sequence). With 4 bases removed from V and 10 bases from J, the gap between germline ends came to 13 bases. Here the CDR3 DNA reads TGTGCCAGCAGCCGAGGTACGGTGAGAGCTTTCTTT. This sequence encodes CASSRGTVRAFF.

The rearrangement joins TRBV18 to TRBJ2-7; the match to TRBD1 covers 9 bases. Germline lookup yields CDR1 KGHSH and CDR2 LQKENI. V gave up 1 base and J gave up 5 bases; unmatched junction bases: 3. The CDR3 extends over 14 amino acids. CDR3 in DNA: TGTGCCAGCTCACCACAGACAGGGGGTAACGAGCAGTACTTC. This codes for CASSPQTGGNEQYF.

The chain carries TRBV6-5 and TRBJ2-2, with 7 bases lining up with TRBD1. The CDR3 is 13 residues long. Germline CDR1 MNHEY, CDR2 SVGAGI. Trimming removed 6 bases from V and 6 bases from J; junction bases left unmatched: 4. CDR3 sequence reads: CASREDRSGELFF. The CDR3 DNA follows: TGTGCCAGCAGGGAGGACAGGTCCGGGGAGCTGTTTTTT.

To note about this clone: Other DNA sequences in this sample translate to the same CDR3. The rearrangement joins TRBV28 to TRBJ1-1, with D tentatively TRBD1 (5 bases). V lost 4 bases and J 5 bases, leaving 11 bases between the germline ends. This CDR3 spans 13 amino acids. Germline V lookup: CDR1 MDHEN, CDR2 SYDVKM. The CDR3 coding sequence is TGTGCCAGCAGTTCCGGGGGAGGAACTGAAGCTTTCTTT. It codes for CASSSGGGTEAFF. Full variable domain (remainder filled in from reference TRBV28 and TRBJ1-1): DVKVTQSSRYLVKRTGEKVFLECVQDMDHENMFWYRQDPGLGLRLIYFSYDVKMKEKGDIPEGYSVSREKKERFSLILESASTNQTSMYLCASSSGGGTEAFFGQGTRLTVV.

The rearrangement links TRBV2 to TRBJ2-4; TRBD2 matches at 7 bases. The J segment lost 6 bases and the V segment lost 7 bases, leaving 12 bases of the junction unmatched. Germline loops: CDR1 SNHLY, CDR2 FYNNEI. This CDR3 has 15 amino acids. CDR3 in amino acids: CASKVQGGSRNIQYF. As DNA, the CDR3 is TGTGCCAGCAAAGTCCAGGGCGGGAGCAGAAACATTCAGTACTTC.

The chain links TRBV28 to TRBJ2-7, with TRBD1 matching over 7 bases. The CDR3 spans 14 residues. From germline, CDR1 is MDHEN and CDR2 SYDVKM. Trimming took 6 bases from V and 3 from J; bases not matched to a gene: 8. The CDR3 DNA is TGTGCCAGCAGCGAGCCGGGACAGCGCTACGAGCAGTACTTC. Its translation: CASSEPGQRYEQYF.

The genes are TRBV3-1 (or the pseudogene TRBV3-2) and TRBJ2-6; D not certain. The CDR3 length is 11 residues. CDR1 LGHDT and CDR2 YNNKEL come from the germline V gene (reference sequence). The V end was cut by 6 bases, the J end by 11 bases, with 8 bases between. The CDR3 loop is CASSQQDVLTF. The CDR3 DNA reads TGTGCCAGCAGTCAGCAGGACGTCCTGACTTTC.

The J gene is TRBJ1-4, the V gene TRBV4-2, with 7 bases that match TRBD1. The CDR3 length is 14 residues. CDR1 and CDR2 from the germline V gene are LGHNA and YNFKEQ. V shed 0 bases, J shed 7 bases, and the junction held 2 bases outside the gene matches. The CDR3 protein is CASSQEGTAEKLFF. The DNA for the CDR3 is TGTGCCAGCAGCCAAGAAGGGACAGCTGAAAAACTGTTTTTT.

The chain is built from TRBV3-1 (or the pseudogene TRBV3-2) and TRBJ2-2; TRBD1 might be the D (5 bases). This CDR3 has 15 residues. V was shortened by 5 bases and J by 4 bases, with 14 bases between the two germline ends. In germline, CDR1 is LGHDT, CDR2 YNNKEL (reference sequence). DNA of the CDR3: TGTGCCAGCAGCGAGGAAGGGGTGGGCACCGGGGAGCTGTTTTTT. It translates to CASSEEGVGTGELFF.

The rearrangement links TRBV28 to TRBJ1-1, with D tentatively TRBD1 (6 bases). The germline V gene has CDR1 MDHEN and CDR2 SYDVKM. There are 12 residues in the CDR3. V was shortened by 10 bases and J by 2 bases, with 11 bases between the two germline ends. The CDR3 loop is CAIQGSNTEAFF. CDR3 DNA: TGTGCCATCCAGGGGTCCAACACTGAAGCTTTCTTT.

The gene calls are TRBV18 and TRBJ1-4; 10 bases are a match to TRBD1. CDR3 length: 14 amino acids. The J segment lost 6 bases and the V segment lost 3 bases, leaving 1 base of the junction unmatched. From germline, CDR1 is KGHSH and CDR2 LQKENI. CDR3 DNA: TGTGCCAGCTCACCGGGGACAGGGGATGAAAAACTGTTTTTT. Encoded protein: CASSPGTGDEKLFF.

The rearrangement links TRBV14 to TRBJ2-1; D is possibly TRBD1 (5 bases). The length of the CDR3 is 16 residues. Trimming shortened V by 4 bases and J by 1 base, and 14 bases separated the two germline ends. Germline-derived CDR1 and CDR2 are SGHDN and FVKESK. The CDR3 DNA reads as TGTGCCAGCAGCCCCCCCGACAGTAATTCCTACAATGAGCAGTTCTTC. It encodes CASSPPDSNSYNEQFF.

Written as DNA, the CDR3 is TGTGCCAGCCCAGGGGAATTGAATAATTCACCCCTCCACTTT. Amino acids: CASPGELNNSPLHF. The J gene is TRBJ1-6, the V gene TRBV7-3, with a weak D call TRBD1 (6 bases). Per germline, CDR1 SGHTA and CDR2 FQGTGA. V was clipped by 8 bases and J by 5 bases, with 13 bases between them. There are 14 residues in the CDR3.

V usage is TRBV4-1 and J usage is TRBJ1-6; tentatively, D is TRBD1 (6 bases). V lost 0 bases and J lost 7, with 13 bases in between. The CDR3 spans 16 residues. The V gene's germline CDR1 is MGHRA and CDR2 YSYEKL. The CDR3 DNA is TGCGCCAGCAGCCAAGAAGCGACAGGTCGGAATTCACCCCTCCACTTT. Protein sequence: CASSQEATGRNSPLHF.

This chain links TRBV6-1 with TRBJ1-2, with TRBD1 matching over 8 bases. V was pared by 3 bases and J by 8 bases, with 11 bases of the junction left unmatched. CDR3 length: 15 amino acids. The germline CDR1 and CDR2 sequences are MNHNS and SASEGT. The CDR3 spells CASSERGTGLRGYTF. CDR3 DNA: TGTGCCAGCAGTGAGAGAGGGACAGGTTTAAGGGGCTACACCTTC.

The chain carries TRBV2 and TRBJ2-5; D is perhaps TRBD2 (6 bases). CDR1 is SNHLY, CDR2 FYNNEI, per germline. With 10 bases removed from V and 4 bases from J, the gap between germline ends came to 16 bases. The length of the CDR3 is 13 residues. The CDR3 loop reads CATKTSSVETQYF. The CDR3 nucleotides are TGTGCCACCAAGACCTCTAGCGTAGAGACCCAGTACTTC.

Details on this clone: Additional DNA sequences in this sample encode the identical CDR3. The V call is TRBV7-9, the J call TRBJ1-5; tentative D call: TRBD1 (6 bases). This CDR3 comprises 13 residues. CDR1 is SEHNR, CDR2 FQNEAQ, per germline (reference sequence). The V end was cut by 4 bases, the J end by 7 bases, with 11 bases between. The CDR3 coding sequence is TGTGCCAGCAGCTCACAAGGGGGACAGCCCCAGCATTTT. This sequence encodes CASSSQGGQPQHF.

This chain links TRBV9 with TRBJ1-3; 7 bases align to TRBD1. CDR3 size: 15 residues. The junction had 7 bases not matched to a gene; V was cut back by 7 bases and J by 0 bases. The germline V gene encodes CDR1 SGDLS and CDR2 YYNGEE. CDR3 loop: CASSQGVYSGNTIYF. CDR3 DNA: TGTGCCAGCTCTCAGGGGGTTTACTCTGGAAACACCATATATTTT. The full variable domain, in which reference TRBV9 and TRBJ1-3 provide the parts outside the CDR3, is DSGVTQTPKHLITATGQRVTLRCSPRSGDLSVYWYQQSLDQGLQFLIQYYNGEERAKGNILERFSAQQFPDLHSELNLSSLELGDSALYFCASSQGVYSGNTIYFGEGSWLTVV.

The chain has TRBV7-6 and TRBJ2-2, with D perhaps TRBD1 (6 bases). Trimming took off 5 bases at V and 1 base at J, with 20 bases between the two ends. This CDR3 spans 18 amino acids. Germline assignment: CDR1 SGHVS and CDR2 FNYEAQ. CDR3 loop: CASSDLRWMGQNTGELFF. The CDR3 DNA follows: TGTGCCAGCAGCGACCTAAGGTGGATGGGACAGAACACCGGGGAGCTGTTTTTT. The complete variable domain, with remaining parts taken from reference TRBV7-6 and TRBJ2-2, reads GAGVSQSPRYKVTKRGQDVALRCDPISGHVSLYWYRQALGQGPEFLTYFNYEAQQDKSGLPNDRFSAERPEGSISTLTIQRTEQRDSAMYRCASSDLRWMGQNTGELFFGEGSRLTVL.